A selection of T cell receptor beta chains follows, all from one sample in a study of T cells in Graves' hyperthyroidism and ophthalmopathy. In TCRdb, the multiplex PCR reads were re-called with MiXCR into one record per CDR3 protein. The sample carries 490,000 or so distinct CDR3 sequences, approximately 48% recorded once. Source material: peripheral blood or thyroid tissue (not recorded which). The receptors derive from an adult woman with Graves' disease, either hyperthyroidism or ophthalmopathy (not recorded which). CDR3s include the opening cysteine and the closing phenylalanine or tryptophan. The D gene is left open where the match is weak. Rows give clone size only sometimes, using once, few, many, or a class for an expanded clone.

. TRBJ2-7 TRBV11-2 many TGTGCCAGCAGCTTAGGTCGGACGACCTACGAGCAGTACTTC CASSLGRTTYEQYF
. TRBJ2-6 TRBV20-1 . TGCAGTGCTACGCAGAGCTCTGGGGCCAACGTCCTGACTTTC CSATQSSGANVLTF
. TRBJ1-1 TRBV7-9 . TGTGCCAGCAGCTTAGCGCTGATAGGGTTAGGGTTGAACACTGAAGCTTTCTTT CASSLALIGLGLNTEAFF
. TRBJ1-5 TRBV15 . TGTGCCACAAATAGGGGAGGAAATCAGCCCCAGCATTTT CATNRGGNQPQHF
TRBD2 TRBJ2-7 TRBV9 many TGTGCCAGCAGCGCTGCCAAGCGGGAGGGCCTCTACGAGCAGTACTTC CASSAAKREGLYEQYF
TRBD1 TRBJ1-1 TRBV2 . TGTGCCAGCATTGGGACAGGGGAAAACACTGAAGCTTTCTTT CASIGTGENTEAFF
TRBD1 TRBJ2-6 TRBV29-1 . TGCAGCGTCAGGACAGGTACCTCTGGGGCCAACGTCCTGACTTTC CSVRTGTSGANVLTF
. TRBJ2-5 TRBV15 . TGTGCCACCAGCAGAGATGTACTAGCGACCCAGTACTTC CATSRDVLATQYF
TRBD2 TRBJ2-5 TRBV20-1 . TGCAGTGCTAGAGATATCGGGAGGGGAGAGACCCAGTACTTC CSARDIGRGETQYF
. TRBJ1-1 TRBV7-7 many TGTGCTAGCAGCACGAGACACAAACCCGGCGTGACTTTGTGGACTGAAGCTTTCTTT CASSTRHKPGVTLWTEAFF
TRBD2 TRBJ2-5 TRBV14 once TGTGCCAGCAGCCAAGAATCGCGGGAGGTTTACAGTGAGACCCAGTACTTC CASSQESREVYSETQYF
. TRBJ2-7 TRBV3-1 . TGTGCCAGCAGCCCGGGGGTCGGTTCCTACGAGCAGTACTTC CASSPGVGSYEQYF
. TRBJ1-1 TRBV19 few TGTGCCAGCAGTTCGTCAGGGTTTGAAGCTTTCTTT CASSSSGFEAFF
. TRBJ2-5 TRBV10-3 . TGTGCCATCAGTGAGTCGAGGGCGTGGCAGGTTGGAGAGACCCAGTACTTC CAISESRAWQVGETQYF
. TRBJ1-6 TRBV20-1 . TGCAGTGCTAGGAGGTTTGGGGCACAGCCTAATTCACCCCTCCACTTT CSARRFGAQPNSPLHF
. TRBJ1-5 TRBV5-8 . TGCGCCAGCAGCCACAAGATCACAACCATTAGCAATCAGCCCCAGCATTTT CASSHKITTISNQPQHF
. TRBJ2-5 TRBV11-2 many TGTGCCAGCAGCTTAGAATTGGCTGGGACCCAGTACTTC CASSLELAGTQYF
. TRBJ1-1 TRBV15 many TGTGCCACCAGCAGAGAACCAGGGGATAACACTGAAGCTTTCTTT CATSREPGDNTEAFF
. TRBJ2-2 TRBV19 . TGTGCCAGTAGTGCTGCACTAGCGAACACCGGGGAGCTGTTTTTT CASSAALANTGELFF
. TRBJ2-7 TRBV10-3 . TGTGCCATCAGTGAGAATCCTCGACCGGGATCTCAAACCTACGAGCAGTACTTC CAISENPRPGSQTYEQYF
. TRBJ2-5 TRBV28 . TGTGCCAGCAAACCACAGGGAACTGAAGAGACCCAGTACTTC CASKPQGTEETQYF
. TRBJ2-7 TRBV7-3 . TGTGCCAGCAGCCACCGGGAGCGGTACGAGCAGTACTTC CASSHRERYEQYF
. TRBJ2-7 TRBV7-6 . TGTGCCAGCAGCTTGGAGGGGGAGGTCGACTACGAGCAGTACTTC CASSLEGEVDYEQYF
. TRBJ2-5 TRBV29-1 . TGCAGCGTTGTCCCCAGAAACCAAGAGACCCAGTACTTC CSVVPRNQETQYF
. TRBJ2-7 TRBV12-3/TRBV12-4 . TGTGCCAGCAGTCCCTCGTTGGGGACCGGGCGCTACGAGCAGTACTTC CASSPSLGTGRYEQYF
TRBD1 TRBJ2-7 TRBV5-1 few TGCGCCAGCAGCTTGGGGACAGGCTACGAGCAGTACTTC CASSLGTGYEQYF
. TRBJ1-5 TRBV20-1 many TGCAGTGCTAGAAACATCCATAGCAATCAGCCCCAGCATTTT CSARNIHSNQPQHF
TRBD2 TRBJ2-2 TRBV10-2 . TGCGCCAGCAGGGCGACTAGCGGGAGGGCGCGCTGGGTCACCGGGGAGCTGTTTTTT CASRATSGRARWVTGELFF
. TRBJ1-2 TRBV5-1 few TGCGCCAGCAGCCGTGGGCAACAGCAGGTAGATGGCTACACCTTC CASSRGQQQVDGYTF
TRBD2 TRBJ2-5 TRBV20-1 many TGCAGTGCTGTGAGCGGGAGGTTCCAAGAGACCCAGTACTTC CSAVSGRFQETQYF
TRBD2 TRBJ2-5 TRBV20-1 once TGCAGTGCCGCACACCAAACTAGCGGGAGGGGAGAGACCCAGTACTTC CSAAHQTSGRGETQYF
. TRBJ2-7 TRBV29-1 . TGCAGCTGGCGGGACGTCGTCTACGAGCAGTACTTC CSWRDVVYEQYF
. TRBJ1-1 TRBV11-2 . TGTGCCACCAGGGGTAGGTCACAAGGGCGGAACACTGAAGCTTTCTTT CATRGRSQGRNTEAFF
TRBD2 TRBJ2-5 TRBV7-2 many TGTGCCAGCAGCTTAGCCGGGAGGCTCCAAGAGACCCAGTACTTC CASSLAGRLQETQYF
. TRBJ1-1 TRBV20-1 . TGCAGTGCTAGAGATTGGGACCGGGGTGCGAACACTGAAGCTTTCTTT CSARDWDRGANTEAFF
. TRBJ1-5 TRBV6-5 . TGTGCCAGCAGTAGGGGACACTCAGAGACCCAGCATTTT CASSRGHSETQHF
. TRBJ1-1 TRBV24-1 many TGTGCCACTACGGACAGACGTTTCGCTGAAGCTTTCTTT CATTDRRFAEAFF
. TRBJ1-6 TRBV6-5 few TGTGCCAGCAGTCAAGTACGGGCGGGGCATGGATCACCCCTCCACTTT CASSQVRAGHGSPLHF
. TRBJ1-3 TRBV7-2 . TGTGCCAGCAGCACCCGGTCGTTT CASSTRSF
. TRBJ2-2 TRBV10-1 many TGCGCCAGCCAGCGGGACACCGGGGAGCTGTTTTTT CASQRDTGELFF
TRBD1 TRBJ1-4 TRBV4-1 few TGCGCCACCAGGACAGGAGACGTGGGAACTAATGAAAAACTGTTTTTT CATRTGDVGTNEKLFF
. TRBJ1-1 TRBV10-3 . TGTGCCATCAGGGGAGGACAGAACACTGAAGCTTTCTTT CAIRGGQNTEAFF
. TRBJ1-2 TRBV4-2 many TGTGCCAGCAGCCAAGATCCCGGACACCTAAGGGGTGGCTACACCTTC CASSQDPGHLRGGYTF
TRBD1 TRBJ1-2 TRBV10-3 few TGTGCCATCCGGACAGGGAAGCCCAGCTACACCTTC CAIRTGKPSYTF
. TRBJ2-1 TRBV2 . TGTGCCAGCAGGAGGGGTTATAATGAGCAGTTCTTC CASRRGYNEQFF
TRBD1 TRBJ1-1 TRBV15 many TGTGCCACCAGCAGGGGGACAGGGGTCACTGAAGCTTTCTTT CATSRGTGVTEAFF
. TRBJ1-1 TRBV29-1 few TGCAGCGTTGAAGGGTTGGTCACTGAAGCTTTCTTT CSVEGLVTEAFF
TRBD1 TRBJ2-5 TRBV7-9 few TGTGCCAGCAGCGCCGGGACAGGGGTCGGTGAGACCCAGTACTTC CASSAGTGVGETQYF
. TRBJ2-7 TRBV7-9 many TGTGCCAGCAGCCCACAAAGACTACTGGAGTACTTC CASSPQRLLEYF
. TRBJ2-7 TRBV10-3 few TGTGCCATCAGTGGGACAGTGACCTACGAGCAGTACTTC CAISGTVTYEQYF
. TRBJ2-7 TRBV6-1 many TGTGCCAGCAGTGAAGGGATCCGCAGCTCCTACGAGCAGTACTTC CASSEGIRSSYEQYF
. TRBJ1-3 TRBV10-3 many TGTGCCATCAGTGAGTCGCCAGGGAGTGGAAACACCATATATTTT CAISESPGSGNTIYF
. TRBJ2-7 TRBV20-1 many TGCAGTGCTGGTGGTAGAAACACCTACGAGCAGTACTTC CSAGGRNTYEQYF
TRBD2 TRBJ2-6 TRBV7-9 . TGTGCCAGCAGCTTAAACGGGGGGATCCGCACTGAAGCTTTC CASSLNGGIRTEAF
. TRBJ1-1 TRBV4-1 once TGCGCCAGCAGCCAGATGGGACTCTCGGCTTTCTTT CASSQMGLSAFF
TRBD2 TRBJ2-5 TRBV29-1 . TGCAGCGTTGTAGCGGGTCGCCAAGAGACCCAGTACTTC CSVVAGRQETQYF
TRBD1 TRBJ1-4 TRBV9 few TGTGCCAGCAGCGTAGGAGGGGGCAAGACTAATGAAAAACTGTTTTTT CASSVGGGKTNEKLFF
. TRBJ1-2 TRBV15 many TGTGCCACCAGTCCCGACAGGAACTATGGCTACACCTTC CATSPDRNYGYTF
TRBD1 TRBJ2-6 TRBV2 . TGTGCCAGCAGTCCTACAGGGGTCACTGGGGCCAACGTCCTGACTTTC CASSPTGVTGANVLTF
. TRBJ1-6 TRBV7-6 . TGTGCCAGCAGCTTAGATGGCGGCCCCCTTTCACCCCTCCACTTT CASSLDGGPLSPLHF